These 26 T cell receptor beta chains share one sample of origin, sequenced in a study of blood T cell repertoires in COVID-19. Sequencing was performed with immunoSEQ multiplex PCR; in TCRdb, only in-frame clones are kept and a portion is missing. The repertoire holds roughly 12,000 clones, about nine tenths seen once, with roughly 27% in the top ten. Sample: peripheral blood. The receptor set was obtained from a woman between 65 and 79 years old with active COVID-19.

The table lists this clone with a few counts. The chain has TRBV20-1 and TRBJ1-5; D is uncertain. Trimming removed 3 bases at V and 5 bases at J, with 14 bases between. Germline V gene lookup returns CDR1 DFQATT and CDR2 SNEGSKA (reference sequence). The CDR3 is made up of 14 amino acids. CDR3 DNA: TGCAGTGCTAGTACTAATGCCAACGATCAGCCCCAGCATTTT. Protein: CSASTNANDQPQHF.

This rearrangement joins TRBV5-6 to TRBJ2-3; D remains unclear. This CDR3 has 14 amino acids. In germline, CDR1 is SGHDT, CDR2 YYEEEE. V was trimmed by 2 bases and J by 0 bases, leaving 7 bases between them. CDR3 residues: CASSFERSTDTQYF. The DNA for the CDR3 is TGTGCCAGCAGCTTCGAGAGGAGCACAGATACGCAGTATTTT. The whole variable domain, filled in from reference TRBV5-6 and TRBJ2-3, reads DAGVTQSPTHLIKTRGQQVTLRCSPKSGHDTVSWYQQALGQGPQFIFQYYEEEERQRGNFPDRFSGHQFPNYSSELNVNALLLGDSALYLCASSFERSTDTQYFGPGTRLTVL.

This clone came up once. This chain links TRBV7-9 with TRBJ2-7; D is ambiguous. The CDR3 runs to 16 residues. Germline CDR1 and CDR2: SEHNR and FQNEAQ (reference sequence). The V and J ends lost 2 bases and 3 bases respectively, with 17 bases between them. This chain's CDR3 is CASSLSRSGRIYEQYF. CDR3 bases: TGTGCCAGCAGCTTAAGCCGTTCAGGAAGAATCTACGAGCAGTACTTC.

This chain connects TRBV3-1 (or the pseudogene TRBV3-2) to TRBJ2-3; 9 nucleotides line up with TRBD2. Germline V CDR1 and CDR2: LGHDT, YNNKEL (reference sequence). V dropped 4 bases and J dropped 4; count of bases not matched to a gene: 12. This CDR3 contains 17 residues. The CDR3 loop reads CASSLAEGGRGADTQYF. As DNA, the CDR3 is TGTGCCAGCAGCCTAGCTGAGGGCGGGAGGGGGGCAGATACGCAGTATTTT.

The CDR3 DNA follows: TGTGCCAGCAGCTTAGTATCCAGCGGGAGGGGGGCCAAAAACATTCAGTACTTC. Translation: CASSLVSSGRGAKNIQYF. V gene TRBV7-2 combines with J gene TRBJ2-4, with 10 positions matching TRBD2. The germline V gene has CDR1 SGHTA and CDR2 FQGNSA. The CDR3 runs to 18 residues. J gave up 1 base and V 1 base, and 7 bases lay outside the gene matches.

The V and J genes are TRBV5-4 and TRBJ2-2; TRBD2 matches at 13 bases. The CDR3 spans 19 residues. After removal of 3 bases from V and 0 bases from J, the junction contained 8 bases not matched to a gene. The germline CDR1 and CDR2 sequences are SGHNT and YYREEE (reference sequence). The CDR3 DNA sequence: TGTGCCAGCAGCTCCCCGGGACTAGCGGGAATCGCGAACACCGGGGAGCTGTTTTTT. Amino acids: CASSSPGLAGIANTGELFF.

V gene TRBV7-2 combines with J gene TRBJ1-6, with 7 positions matching TRBD1. The V gene end was trimmed by 4 bases and the J gene end by 3 bases; junction bases not matched to a gene: 6. This CDR3 spans 16 amino acids. The germline V gene encodes CDR1 SGHTA and CDR2 FQGNSA. This CDR3 is CASSWSGQHYNSPLHF. Here the CDR3 DNA reads TGTGCCAGCAGCTGGTCGGGACAGCACTATAATTCACCCCTCCACTTT.

The V and J genes are TRBV6-5 and TRBJ1-4; 9 positions agree with TRBD1. CDR3 length: 15 amino acids. J gave up 7 bases and V 0 bases, and 3 bases lay outside the gene matches. Germline values: CDR1 MNHEY, CDR2 SVGAGI. CDR3: CASSYSGTGFEKLFF. For the CDR3, the DNA is TGTGCCAGCAGTTACTCCGGGACAGGGTTTGAAAAACTGTTTTTT.

The chain combines TRBV7-9 with TRBJ2-7; D perhaps matches TRBD2 (6 bases). Between the trimmed V and J ends, which lost 3 bases and 3 bases, there was a span of 12 bases. CDR3 length: 14 amino acids. Germline assignment: CDR1 SEHNR and CDR2 FQNEAQ (reference sequence). The CDR3 bases are TGTGCCAGCAGCTTTATGGCGGGGCACTACGAGCAGTACTTC. It yields the protein CASSFMAGHYEQYF.

V gene TRBV4-3 combines with J gene TRBJ2-2; TRBD2 matches at 12 bases. Germline loops: CDR1 LGHNA, CDR2 YSLEER. CDR3 length: 15 amino acids. Trimming at V came to 4 bases and at J to 4 bases, leaving 1 base not matched to a gene. CDR3: CASSPSGRATGELFF. The CDR3 region has the DNA TGCGCCAGCAGCCCTAGCGGGAGGGCCACCGGGGAGCTGTTTTTT.

V gene TRBV5-3 combines with J gene TRBJ2-7; the D gene is possibly TRBD1 (8 bases). TRBV5-3 is identified as an open reading frame with a role that is uncertain. Trimming removed 4 bases from V and 2 bases from J, with 28 bases in between. The CDR3 extends over 19 amino acids. This chain's CDR3 is CARSPDRGGGDLSTYEQYF. The CDR3 DNA is TGTGCCAGAAGCCCCGACAGGGGAGGGGGGGACCTTAGTACCTACGAGCAGTACTTC.

This clone occurred a few times. This chain joins TRBV3-1 (or the pseudogene TRBV3-2) and TRBJ2-7; 12 nucleotides align to TRBD2. Unmatched junction bases numbered 7, after V lost 4 bases and J lost 6 bases. From germline, CDR1 is LGHDT and CDR2 YNNKEL (reference sequence). This CDR3 region has 15 residues. The DNA for the CDR3 is TGTGCCAGCAGCCCGGGACTAGCGGGTTTCAGCGAGCAGTACTTC. Translated: CASSPGLAGFSEQYF.

A single count supports this clone. The rearrangement links TRBV5-6 to TRBJ1-2, with 12 positions matching TRBD1. There are 17 residues in the CDR3. Germline CDR1 SGHDT, CDR2 YYEEEE. J gave up 2 bases and V 2 bases, and 7 bases lay outside the gene matches. In nucleotides, the CDR3 is TGTGCCAGCAGCTTTTCCGGGACAGGGGGCCCCAACTATGGCTACACCTTC. It is translated as CASSFSGTGGPNYGYTF. The whole variable domain, remainder taken from reference TRBV5-6 and TRBJ1-2, is DAGVTQSPTHLIKTRGQQVTLRCSPKSGHDTVSWYQQALGQGPQFIFQYYEEEERQRGNFPDRFSGHQFPNYSSELNVNALLLGDSALYLCASSFSGTGGPNYGYTFGSGTRLTVV.

CDR3 DNA: TGTGCCAGCAGTTTAGACACTTATGGCTACACCTTC. Translated: CASSLDTYGYTF. The genes are TRBV28 and TRBJ1-2; no clear D gene. The germline gives CDR1 MDHEN, CDR2 SYDVKM. The CDR3 has 12 residues. Trimming left V 2 bases short and J 5 bases short, with 6 bases between.

There are a few counts of this clone. The chain recombines TRBV7-2 with TRBJ2-7; D not certain. Looked up from germline, CDR1 is SGHTA and CDR2 is FQGNSA. The CDR3 contains 11 residues. The V and J ends lost 1 base and 6 bases respectively, with 4 bases between them. DNA of the CDR3: TGTGCCAGCAGCTTAGGTCTCGAGCAGTACTTC. Its protein is CASSLGLEQYF.

The chain links TRBV6-1 to TRBJ2-7, with D perhaps TRBD2 (7 bases). CDR3 size: 13 residues. V was cut by 8 bases and J by 6 bases, with 17 bases left in between. The germline V gene has CDR1 MNHNS and CDR2 SASEGT. CDR3 coding DNA: TGTGCCAGCTCGGAGGGGGGGACGGTCGAGCAGTACTTC. Its translation is CASSEGGTVEQYF.

The CDR3: CASSHGQGLGGYTF. The CDR3 nucleotides read TGTGCCAGCAGCCACGGACAGGGATTAGGGGGCTACACCTTC. The rearrangement joins TRBV3-1 (or the pseudogene TRBV3-2) to TRBJ1-2, with 8 bases lining up with TRBD1. Germline trimming cut 3 bases from V and 8 bases from J; bases unmatched to any gene: 8. From germline, CDR1 is LGHDT and CDR2 YNNKEL (reference sequence). The CDR3 runs 14 residues.

The V gene is TRBV6-2 or TRBV6-3, the J gene TRBJ2-3; TRBD2 agrees at 14 bases. The CDR3 is 17 residues long. Germline CDR1 MNHEY, CDR2 SVGEGT. J lost 5 bases, V lost 2 bases, and 6 bases had no gene match. The CDR3 here is CASSYRAGTSGRDTQYF. The CDR3 DNA follows: TGTGCCAGCAGTTACCGAGCCGGGACTAGCGGGAGAGATACGCAGTATTTT.

By its share, this clone is medium-sized (0.01 to 0.1%). The chain employs TRBV27 and TRBJ2-1; TRBD2 agrees at 11 bases. Germline CDR1 and CDR2: MNHEY and SMNVEV (reference sequence). The length of the CDR3 is 16 residues. V was clipped by 4 bases and J by 2 bases; unmatched bases: 4. DNA for the CDR3: TGTGCCAGCAGTTCCACTAGCGGGAGCCCCTACAATGAGCAGTTCTTC. Translation: CASSSTSGSPYNEQFF.

This chain uses TRBV5-4 with TRBJ1-1, with a weak D call TRBD1 (6 bases). This CDR3 region has 15 residues. The V end was cut by 0 bases, the J end by 1 base, with 10 bases between. CDR1 is SGHNT, CDR2 YYREEE, per germline (reference sequence). CDR3 coding DNA: TGTGCCAGCAGCTTGGGAGGGACAACGAACACTGAAGCTTTCTTT. Translation: CASSLGGTTNTEAFF.

The V and J genes are TRBV7-9 and TRBJ2-5; TRBD1 matches at 8 bases. Germline V lookup: CDR1 SEHNR, CDR2 FQNEAQ (reference sequence). J was trimmed by 0 bases and V by 4 bases; bases with no gene match: 4. This CDR3 comprises 15 residues. CDR3 DNA: TGTGCCAGCAGCTCAGGGGGCAGGTACCAAGAGACCCAGTACTTC. It codes for CASSSGGRYQETQYF.

This clone was seen only once. The chain has TRBV27 and TRBJ2-3, with 7 bases lining up with TRBD1. CDR3 length equals 17 residues. The germline V gene encodes CDR1 MNHEY and CDR2 SMNVEV (reference sequence). Trimming removed 7 bases from V and 2 bases from J; junction bases left unmatched: 15. CDR3 DNA sequence: TGTGCCAGCAACCAACCTAGGGGGCTCGGTGTCACAGATACGCAGTATTTT. Encoded protein: CASNQPRGLGVTDTQYF.

The chain uses TRBV24-1 and TRBJ2-3, with 11 bases lining up with TRBD1. This CDR3 is built from 16 residues. V shed 5 bases and J 5 bases; nucleotides not matched to a gene: 8. Per germline, CDR1 KGHDR and CDR2 SFDVKD. As DNA, the CDR3 is TGTGCCACCAGTGTCCAGGACAGGGGGCTGGGAGATACGCAGTATTTT. It encodes CATSVQDRGLGDTQYF.

V gene TRBV6-5 combines with J gene TRBJ2-2, with 10 nucleotides matching TRBD1. CDR3 length equals 15 residues. Germline values: CDR1 MNHEY, CDR2 SVGAGI. Trimming cost V 7 bases and J 7 bases; bases outside gene matches: 9. The CDR3 DNA sequence: TGTGCCAGCAAGTCCCGGGACAGGGGAAGCGGGGAGCTGTTTTTT. Translated, it gives CASKSRDRGSGELFF.

The chain employs TRBV5-6 and TRBJ1-2; D remains ambiguous. The CDR3 spans 14 residues. V lost 4 bases to trimming and J lost 4 bases, with 14 bases between them. The germline V gene encodes CDR1 SGHDT and CDR2 YYEEEE. CDR3 sequence (DNA): TGTGCCAGCAGCCCGCGGCGCCAGATCTATGGCTACACCTTC. Protein product: CASSPRRQIYGYTF. Based on the CDR3 plus reference TRBV5-6 and TRBJ1-2, the full variable domain is DAGVTQSPTHLIKTRGQQVTLRCSPKSGHDTVSWYQQALGQGPQFIFQYYEEEERQRGNFPDRFSGHQFPNYSSELNVNALLLGDSALYLCASSPRRQIYGYTFGSGTRLTVV.

The J gene is TRBJ2-3, the V gene TRBV30; tentatively, D is TRBD2 (5 bases). The CDR3 is 14 amino acids. Germline assignment: CDR1 GTSNPN and CDR2 SVGIG (reference sequence). Trimming took off 1 base at V and 2 bases at J, with 10 bases between the two ends. The CDR3 reads CAWSGGVITDTQYF. CDR3 bases: TGTGCCTGGAGTGGGGGAGTTATCACAGATACGCAGTATTTT. The variable domain in full, completed from reference TRBV30 and TRBJ2-3, reads SQTIHQWPATLVQPVGSPLSLECTVEGTSNPNLYWYRQAAGRGLQLLFYSVGIGQISSEVPQNLSASRPQDRQFILSSKKLLLSDSGFYLCAWSGGVITDTQYFGPGTRLTVL.